This T cell receptor beta chain was captured by sequencing in a study of shared clonotypes between healthy human individuals. Study-level background: Participating donors consisted of two women and a few men aged 18 to 49. Findings of the study overall: Across subsets, estimated richness was generally greater for naive than for memory populations. What rarefaction showed was incomplete sorted-subset sequencing despite large depth.

Sequencing used immunoSEQ multiplex PCR; TCRdb keeps in-frame clones, though not all of them. Here the sample spans 650,000 to 750,000 clones, 55% to 75% being singletons. About this clone itself: Its antigen remains unidentified.

CDR1 is MDHEN and CDR2 is SYDVKM in the germline V gene. CDR3 length: 17 amino acids. V shed 6 bases and J 6 bases; nucleotides not matched to a gene: 15. The source of this sequence is a woman aged 30 to 39 in good health. This rearrangement joins TRBV28 to TRBJ2-2; 8 bases map to TRBD1. The sample comprised memory CD4+ T cells sorted from blood. Regarding subset: CD45RA-negative fraction. CDR3 sequence (DNA): TGTGCCAGCAGCACCCCCTCCCGACAGGGGTTTGCCGGGGAGCTGTTTTTT. As protein: CASSTPSRQGFAGELFF.